Below are 30 T cell receptor beta chains sequenced from a single sample in a study of shared clonotypes between healthy human individuals. The method was immunoSEQ multiplex PCR; TCRdb's version includes in-frame clones alone and lacks a portion of them. The sample has more than 2,000,000 clones; approximately 92% are singletons. Specimen: naive CD4+ T cells sorted from blood. Documented subset: CD45RA+ positively selected. The receptor source for this set is a man aged 18 to 30 in good health.

V gene TRBV5-4 combines with J gene TRBJ2-2; TRBD1 aligns across 10 bases. The junction had 4 bases not matched to a gene; V was cut back by 4 bases and J by 4 bases. CDR1 is SGHNT and CDR2 is YYREEE in the germline V gene (reference sequence). The CDR3 extends over 15 amino acids. CDR3 region: CASSSRDRGTGELFF. The CDR3 coding sequence is TGTGCCAGCAGCAGCCGGGACAGGGGCACCGGGGAGCTGTTTTTT.

The chain employs TRBV7-9 and TRBJ1-5; D remains ambiguous. The CDR3 totals 14 residues. V was trimmed by 5 bases and J by 8 bases, leaving 16 bases between them. Germline CDR1 reads SEHNR; CDR2 reads FQNEAQ (reference sequence). The CDR3 nucleotides are TGTGCCAGCAGCCCGCAGGTAAGGCTGGAGCCCCAGCATTTT. This encodes CASSPQVRLEPQHF.

J is TRBJ2-3 and V is TRBV11-2; D unclear. This CDR3 comprises 17 residues. Germline CDR1 SGHAT, CDR2 FQNNGV. The ends were cut back, 0 bases at V and 5 bases at J, with 18 bases in the middle. The CDR3 coding sequence is TGTGCCAGCAGCTTAGAGTTCGGGCAGGTAAACGTAGATACGCAGTATTTT. It yields the protein CASSLEFGQVNVDTQYF. The complete variable domain, with remaining parts taken from reference TRBV11-2 and TRBJ2-3, reads EAGVAQSPRYKIIEKRQSVAFWCNPISGHATLYWYQQILGQGPKLLIQFQNNGVVDDSQLPKDRFSAERLKGVDSTLKIQPAKLEDSAVYLCASSLEFGQVNVDTQYFGPGTRLTVL.

The genes are TRBV29-1 and TRBJ2-7, with 10 positions matching TRBD1. The CDR3 is 14 residues long. The trim removed 4 bases at V and 7 bases at J, leaving 10 bases unmatched. CDR1 is SQVTM, CDR2 ANQGSEA, per germline. CDR3 DNA sequence: TGCAGCGTTGCCCTCACGACAGGGGGCCTTGAGCAGTACTTC. Residues: CSVALTTGGLEQYF.

The gene calls are TRBV7-6 and TRBJ2-1; 14 bases are shared with TRBD2. The CDR3 covers 16 residues. V dropped 5 bases and J dropped 8; count of bases not matched to a gene: 8. Looked up from germline, CDR1 is SGHVS and CDR2 is FNYEAQ. DNA of the CDR3: TGTGCCAGCAGCCCACGACTAGCGGGAGGGGACGATGAGCAGTTCTTC. Its translation: CASSPRLAGGDDEQFF.

This chain joins TRBV6-4 and TRBJ1-3; 9 nucleotides agree with TRBD1. V lost 5 bases, J lost 0 bases, and 11 bases stayed unmatched. CDR1 and CDR2 from the germline V gene are MRHNA and SNTAGT. CDR3 size: 18 residues. CDR3 loop: CASSQKVRDRDSGNTIYF. In DNA, the CDR3 is TGTGCCAGCAGTCAAAAAGTCCGGGACAGGGACTCTGGAAACACCATATATTTT.

V usage is TRBV11-2 and J usage is TRBJ2-5; TRBD2 matches 10 bases. After removal of 1 base from V and 3 bases from J, the junction contained 5 bases not matched to a gene. This CDR3 contains 16 residues. Germline CDR1 is SGHAT and CDR2 is FQNNGV. The CDR3 reads CASSLGLAGVKETQYF. As DNA, the CDR3 is TGTGCCAGCAGCTTAGGGCTAGCGGGGGTTAAAGAGACCCAGTACTTC.

V is TRBV7-2 and J is TRBJ2-1, with a weak D call TRBD1 (5 bases). The germline V and J ends were trimmed by 1 base and 4 bases, with 14 bases remaining between them. The CDR3 length is 16 residues. The V gene's germline CDR1 is SGHTA and CDR2 FQGNSA. In DNA form, the CDR3 reads TGTGCCAGCAGCTTAGTAGGTGGGGCTACTTACAATGAGCAGTTCTTC. Protein: CASSLVGGATYNEQFF.

This clone was recorded once. The rearrangement joins TRBV19 to TRBJ1-6; D gene unclear. CDR3 size: 15 residues. The germline CDR1 and CDR2 sequences are LNHDA and SQIVND (reference sequence). The V end was cut by 6 bases, the J end by 0 bases, with 9 bases between. For the CDR3, the DNA is TGTGCCAGTAGAATCGGAAGCTCCTATAATTCACCCCTCCACTTT. Its translation: CASRIGSSYNSPLHF.

The chain employs TRBV23-1 and TRBJ1-2; D gene uncertain. TRBV23-1 is designated an ORF whose function remains uncertain. Trimming removed 3 bases from V and 1 base from J, with 15 bases in between. The CDR3 has 16 amino acids. Here the CDR3 DNA reads TGCGCCAGCAGTCATACGAGAGGCCTGGGTAACTATGGCTACACCTTC. Its translation: CASSHTRGLGNYGYTF.

The CDR3 loop is CASHSSKTQYF. CDR3 coding DNA: TGCGCCAGCCACTCTTCAAAGACCCAGTACTTC. The V call is TRBV5-1, the J call TRBJ2-5; no firm D call. The length of the CDR3 is 11 residues. V dropped 7 bases and J dropped 6 bases, with 10 bases sitting between them. CDR1 SGHRS and CDR2 YFSETQ come from the germline V gene.

The J gene is TRBJ2-1, the V gene TRBV7-9, with 10 bases fitting TRBD1. The CDR3 extends over 12 amino acids. Losses at the gene ends were 5 bases for V and 9 bases for J; bases not matched to a gene: 1. The germline gives CDR1 SEHNR, CDR2 FQNEAQ (reference sequence). The CDR3 spells CASSGTGVEQFF. The CDR3 bases are TGTGCCAGCAGCGGGACAGGGGTTGAGCAGTTCTTC.

This chain joins TRBV6-5 and TRBJ2-7; D is perhaps TRBD1 (5 bases). The CDR3 sequence is 13 residues long. The V and J ends lost 5 bases and 3 bases respectively, with 11 bases between them. In germline, CDR1 is MNHEY, CDR2 SVGAGI. CDR3 residues: CASSVGRVYEQYF. The CDR3 DNA reads as TGTGCCAGCAGTGTGGGGCGCGTCTACGAGCAGTACTTC.

V gene TRBV5-6 combines with J gene TRBJ1-2, with D hard to call. The CDR3 contains 13 residues. V was shortened by 5 bases and J by 7 bases, with 15 bases between the two germline ends. From germline, CDR1 is SGHDT and CDR2 YYEEEE. CDR3 in DNA: TGTGCCAGCAGGGGGTATCAATCGAGTGGCTACACCTTC. Its protein is CASRGYQSSGYTF.

The rearrangement uses TRBV5-6 and TRBJ2-3; 9 nucleotides line up with TRBD1. The J segment lost 5 bases and the V segment lost 4 bases, leaving 5 bases of the junction unmatched. This CDR3 comprises 14 residues. The germline CDR1 and CDR2 sequences are SGHDT and YYEEEE. The CDR3 sequence is CASSRTGEQDTQYF. In DNA, the CDR3 is TGTGCCAGCAGCCGGACAGGGGAGCAAGATACGCAGTATTTT.

The chain employs TRBV11-2 and TRBJ2-2; D perhaps matches TRBD1 (6 bases). Trimming took off 4 bases at V and 5 bases at J, with 14 bases between the two ends. The CDR3 runs 15 residues. Per germline, CDR1 SGHAT and CDR2 FQNNGV. CDR3 sequence (DNA): TGTGCCAGCAGCTCCACCGGGACAACGACCGGGGAGCTGTTTTTT. Its protein is CASSSTGTTTGELFF. The whole variable domain, remainder taken from reference TRBV11-2 and TRBJ2-2, is EAGVAQSPRYKIIEKRQSVAFWCNPISGHATLYWYQQILGQGPKLLIQFQNNGVVDDSQLPKDRFSAERLKGVDSTLKIQPAKLEDSAVYLCASSSTGTTTGELFFGEGSRLTVL.

V gene TRBV11-2 combines with J gene TRBJ2-7, with D uncertain. Germline lookup yields CDR1 SGHAT and CDR2 FQNNGV. With 5 bases removed from V and 9 bases from J, the gap between germline ends came to 11 bases. The CDR3 is 11 amino acids. CDR3 nucleotide sequence: TGTGCCAGCAGCCCCTCCCGTGTGCAGTACTTC. Translation: CASSPSRVQYF.

The chain uses TRBV7-2 and TRBJ2-1, with unresolved D. The CDR3 length is 15 residues. V was cut by 5 bases and J by 6 bases, with 17 bases left in between. From germline, CDR1 is SGHTA and CDR2 FQGNSA. CDR3 sequence reads: CASSLSGAPSNEQFF. CDR3 coding DNA: TGTGCCAGCAGCCTTTCCGGAGCCCCAAGCAATGAGCAGTTCTTC.

The chain carries TRBV21-1 and TRBJ2-2; the D call TRBD1 from the table was never checked on the DNA. TRBV21-1 is tagged as a pseudogene. The CDR3 totals 15 residues. Here the CDR3 reads CASPWGQRGAGELFF. CDR3 in DNA: TGTGCCAGCCCATGGGGACAGAGAGGGGCCGGGGAGCTGTTTTTT.

The V and J genes are TRBV7-9 and TRBJ2-6; 10 nucleotides agree with TRBD1. J gave up 0 bases and V 5 bases, and 4 bases lay outside the gene matches. Germline CDR1 SEHNR, CDR2 FQNEAQ (reference sequence). The CDR3 contains 17 residues. In DNA, the CDR3 is TGTGCCAGCAGCGCGGGACAGGGGTCCTCTGGGGCCAACGTCCTGACTTTC. It yields the protein CASSAGQGSSGANVLTF.

This chain links TRBV9 with TRBJ1-6; D is ambiguous. V was trimmed by 4 bases and J by 3 bases, leaving 14 bases between them. CDR1 SGDLS and CDR2 YYNGEE come from the germline V gene. This CDR3 has 16 residues. The CDR3 spells CASSPSGWDYNSPLHF. The CDR3 DNA is TGTGCCAGCAGCCCCAGCGGATGGGACTATAATTCACCCCTCCACTTT.

Note on this clone: Other nucleotide sequences in the sample specify the same CDR3. This chain links TRBV7-2 with TRBJ2-1, with no clear D. This CDR3 comprises 11 residues. V dropped 2 bases and J dropped 9 bases, with 5 bases sitting between them. The germline gives CDR1 SGHTA, CDR2 FQGNSA. The CDR3 spells CASSLSLEQFF. The CDR3 DNA follows: TGTGCCAGCAGCTTAAGTCTTGAGCAGTTCTTC.

V and J are TRBV6-1 and TRBJ1-2; TRBD1 is a possible D gene (5 bases). Trimming took off 3 bases at V and 6 bases at J, with 20 bases between the two ends. Germline-derived CDR1 and CDR2 are MNHNS and SASEGT. This CDR3 is 16 amino acids long. CDR3 loop: CASSETQDRVPHGYTF. As DNA, the CDR3 is TGTGCCAGCAGTGAGACACAGGATCGGGTTCCCCATGGCTACACCTTC.

The V call is TRBV19, the J call TRBJ2-1; 11 bases are shared with TRBD1. V shed 6 bases and J 7 bases; nucleotides not matched to a gene: 17. Germline values: CDR1 LNHDA, CDR2 SQIVND (reference sequence). The length of the CDR3 is 18 residues. Written as DNA, the CDR3 is TGTGCCAGTAGCTTCGGACAGGGGGCATTGTGGGGCGGAAATGAGCAGTTCTTC. Amino acids: CASSFGQGALWGGNEQFF.

DNA for the CDR3: TGTGCCAGTAGTATCTCTACAGGTTCCTCTGGAAACACCATATATTTT. Residues: CASSISTGSSGNTIYF. The chain couples TRBV19 to TRBJ1-3, with D possibly TRBD1 on 5 matching bases. Looked up from germline, CDR1 is LNHDA and CDR2 is SQIVND (reference sequence). The CDR3 contains 16 residues. V lost 3 bases and J 0 bases, leaving 12 bases between the germline ends. The whole variable domain, remainder taken from reference TRBV19 and TRBJ1-3, is DGGITQSPKYLFRKEGQNVTLSCEQNLNHDAMYWYRQDPGQGLRLIYYSQIVNDFQKGDIAEGYSVSREKKESFPLTVTSAQKNPTAFYLCASSISTGSSGNTIYFGEGSWLTVV.

The V gene is TRBV7-3, the J gene TRBJ1-1, with D hard to call. Germline CDR1 SGHTA, CDR2 FQGTGA. This CDR3 is built from 13 residues. Trimming took 5 bases from V and 0 from J, leaving 7 bases between them. CDR3 in amino acids: CASSQRMNTEAFF. Here the CDR3 DNA reads TGTGCCAGCAGCCAGAGGATGAACACTGAAGCTTTCTTT.

This chain links TRBV25-1 with TRBJ2-1; a weak D match, TRBD1 (6 bases). The CDR3 contains 18 residues. V lost 4 bases to trimming and J lost 0 bases, with 19 bases between them. From germline, CDR1 is MGHDK and CDR2 SYGVNS. The CDR3 coding sequence is TGTGCCAGCAGTGCACGCCCTGGTACAGGGAGCTCCTACAATGAGCAGTTCTTC. Protein product: CASSARPGTGSSYNEQFF.

The rearrangement joins TRBV7-9 to TRBJ2-4, with D unclear. In germline, CDR1 is SEHNR, CDR2 FQNEAQ (reference sequence). This CDR3 region has 15 residues. The V end was cut by 1 base, the J end by 7 bases, with 14 bases between. CDR3 protein: CASSLGRHATNIQYF. CDR3 coding DNA: TGTGCCAGCAGCTTAGGTCGACACGCCACCAACATTCAGTACTTC.

The chain couples TRBV5-6 to TRBJ2-3; 7 bases line up with TRBD1. The CDR3 sequence is 15 residues long. Germline values: CDR1 SGHDT, CDR2 YYEEEE. The J segment lost 2 bases and the V segment lost 4 bases, leaving 7 bases of the junction unmatched. For the CDR3, the DNA is TGTGCCAGCAGCCTCCGGGACAGAACCACAGATACGCAGTATTTT. This encodes CASSLRDRTTDTQYF.

This chain joins TRBV5-1 and TRBJ2-3, with 15 bases matching TRBD2. After removal of 4 bases from V and 0 bases from J, the junction contained 6 bases not matched to a gene. Germline CDR1 and CDR2: SGHRS and YFSETQ. CDR3 size: 18 residues. In DNA, the CDR3 is TGCGCCAGCAGCCTTGGGACTAGCGGGGGGCCGAGCACAGATACGCAGTATTTT. Translated, it gives CASSLGTSGGPSTDTQYF.